These T cell receptor beta chains were read from a single sample in a study of shared clonotypes between healthy human individuals. Method: immunoSEQ multiplex PCR; TCRdb's copy keeps in-frame clones and lacks some. The table lists about 1,500,000 clones, roughly 96% of them singletons, with approximately 1% in the top ten. Sequenced: naive CD4+ T cells sorted from blood. The receptors derive from a man between 25 and 39 years old in good health. Each CDR3 is given with its conserved first and last residue. D genes are given only for firm matches. Only some rows state a clone size, as once, few, many or a class for expanded clones.

CDR3,DNA,V,D,size,length,J
CASWVGPYYNEQFF,TGTGCCAGCTGGGTGGGACCCTACTACAATGAGCAGTTCTTC,TRBV5-4,.,.,14,TRBJ2-1
CAISEFPRGGVYEQFF,TGTGCCATCAGTGAGTTCCCGAGGGGGGGGGTTTATGAGCAGTTCTTC,TRBV10-3,.,.,16,TRBJ2-1
CASSPGATNEKLFF,TGTGCCAGCAGCCCAGGGGCAACTAATGAAAAACTGTTTTTT,TRBV9,.,.,14,TRBJ1-4
CASSQTGSPEKLFF,TGTGCCAGCAGCCAGACAGGGTCGCCCGAAAAACTGTTTTTT,TRBV5-4,TRBD1,once,14,TRBJ1-4
CASSPAAGEDEQYF,TGTGCCAGCAGTCCTGCAGCGGGAGAGGACGAGCAGTACTTC,TRBV28,TRBD2,.,14,TRBJ2-7
CASSLEGLAGQYF,TGCGCCAGCAGCTTGGAGGGACTAGCGGGACAGTACTTC,TRBV5-1,TRBD2,.,13,TRBJ2-7
CASRLQGITYNEQFF,TGTGCCAGTAGGCTACAGGGGATCACCTACAATGAGCAGTTCTTC,TRBV19,TRBD1,.,15,TRBJ2-1
CASSELPMRSEKLFF,TGTGCCAGCAGTGAACTACCTATGCGGAGTGAAAAACTGTTTTTT,TRBV2,.,.,15,TRBJ1-4
CASRGIIRPYEQYF,TGTGCCAGCAGGGGGATAATACGGCCCTACGAGCAGTACTTC,TRBV27,.,.,14,TRBJ2-7
CASSVGAGLNTEAFF,TGTGCCAGCAGCGTAGGAGCAGGGCTGAACACTGAAGCTTTCTTT,TRBV9,.,.,15,TRBJ1-1
CASSLYGGGPSGELFF,TGTGCCAGCAGTTTATACGGGGGAGGGCCGTCAGGGGAGCTGTTTTTT,TRBV27,TRBD2,.,16,TRBJ2-2
CASSSLASRAYEQYF,TGTGCCAGCAGCTCCTTGGCTAGCAGAGCCTACGAGCAGTACTTC,TRBV7-2,.,.,15,TRBJ2-7
CASSLWWDEKLFF,TGCGCCAGCAGCCTTTGGTGGGATGAAAAACTGTTTTTT,TRBV4-1,.,.,13,TRBJ1-4
CASSFLAPGQGSEQYF,TGCGCCAGCAGTTTTTTGGCCCCGGGACAGGGAAGCGAGCAGTACTTC,TRBV5-1,TRBD1,.,16,TRBJ2-7
CAWSVGVAGLGEQYF,TGTGCCTGGAGTGTAGGGGTAGCGGGATTGGGAGAGCAGTACTTC,TRBV30,TRBD2,.,15,TRBJ2-7
CASSFASSSYNEQFF,TGTGCCAGCAGCTTTGCCAGCAGCTCCTACAATGAGCAGTTCTTC,TRBV11-2,.,.,15,TRBJ2-1
CASRHSGKSGETQYF,TGTGCCAGTAGACATAGCGGGAAATCTGGAGAGACCCAGTACTTC,TRBV19,TRBD2,once,15,TRBJ2-5
CASSLAIPRPEQFF,TGTGCCAGCAGCTTAGCTATACCTAGGCCGGAGCAGTTCTTC,TRBV7-2,.,.,14,TRBJ2-1
CASSDGQGGQPQHF,TGTGCCAGCAGTGATGGACAGGGGGGGCAGCCCCAGCATTTT,TRBV25-1,TRBD1,.,14,TRBJ1-5
CAIRDVTYEQYF,TGTGCCATCAGGGACGTAACCTACGAGCAGTACTTC,TRBV10-3,.,.,12,TRBJ2-7
CARNDERPNEQFF,TGTGCCCGAAATGACGAGAGACCCAATGAGCAGTTCTTC,TRBV19,.,.,13,TRBJ2-1
CASSLGLAGLYNEQFF,TGCGCCAGCAGCTTGGGATTAGCGGGGCTATACAATGAGCAGTTCTTC,TRBV5-1,TRBD2,.,16,TRBJ2-1
CASSPWGAGELFF,TGTGCCAGCAGCCCGTGGGGGGCCGGGGAGCTGTTTTTT,TRBV9,.,.,13,TRBJ2-2
CASSLELGQPQHF,TGTGCCAGCAGCTTAGAACTTGGCCAGCCCCAGCATTTT,TRBV7-8,.,.,13,TRBJ1-5
CASNLGPDYNEQFF,TGCGCCAGCAACCTCGGCCCAGACTACAATGAGCAGTTCTTC,TRBV5-1,.,.,14,TRBJ2-1
CASSAGLQVGYGYTF,TGCGCCAGCAGTGCCGGGCTCCAGGTGGGCTATGGCTACACCTTC,TRBV10-2,.,.,15,TRBJ1-2
CASSFPGLRYEFF,TGTGCCAGCAGTTTCCCGGGACTCCGATACGAGTTCTTC,TRBV6-5,.,.,13,TRBJ2-1
CASTRNNEQFF,TGTGCCAGCACCCGGAACAATGAGCAGTTCTTC,TRBV25-1,.,.,11,TRBJ2-1
CASTQTGDSGNTIYF,TGTGCCAGCACCCAGACAGGGGACTCCGGAAACACCATATATTTT,TRBV6-6,TRBD1,.,15,TRBJ1-3
CASSLVGRPSGSSTDTQYF,TGCGCCAGCAGCTTGGTCGGCCGGCCTAGCGGATCATCCACAGATACGCAGTATTTT,TRBV5-1,TRBD2,.,19,TRBJ2-3
CASAAGMAYEQYF,TGTGCCAGCGCAGCTGGAATGGCCTACGAGCAGTACTTC,TRBV13,.,.,13,TRBJ2-7
CASTQMTGLDF,TGTGCCAGTACCCAAATGACAGGGCTCGATTTT,TRBV2,TRBD1,.,11,TRBJ1-3
CSAKGYGYTF,TGCAGTGCTAAGGGTTATGGCTACACCTTC,TRBV20-1,.,.,10,TRBJ1-2
CASSVPVRYEQYF,TGTGCCAGCAGTGTCCCGGTACGCTACGAGCAGTACTTC,TRBV2,.,.,13,TRBJ2-7
CASSPGQGALSLHF,TGCGCCAGCAGCCCGGGACAGGGGGCTTTATCCCTCCACTTT,TRBV5-1,TRBD1,.,14,TRBJ1-6
CASSLYGRGQQQPQHF,TGTGCCAGCAGTTTATATGGCAGGGGGCAACAGCAGCCCCAGCATTTT,TRBV28,TRBD1,.,16,TRBJ1-5
CASSIQLAGAIDYEQYF,TGTGCCAGTAGTATCCAGCTAGCGGGTGCAATTGACTACGAGCAGTACTTC,TRBV19,TRBD2,.,17,TRBJ2-7
CASSIFSSGLIGNEQYF,TGTGCCAGTAGTATTTTTTCTTCGGGACTAATCGGCAACGAGCAGTACTTC,TRBV19,TRBD2,.,17,TRBJ2-7
CASSLRGASSGNTIYF,TGTGCCAGCAGCTTGAGAGGTGCCAGCTCTGGAAACACCATATATTTT,TRBV5-8,.,once,16,TRBJ1-3
CASSDLYEQYF,TGTGCCAGCAGTGACCTTTACGAGCAGTACTTC,TRBV6-1,.,.,11,TRBJ2-7
CSVEDFTSARYEQYF,TGCAGCGTTGAAGATTTCACTAGCGCCCGCTACGAGCAGTACTTC,TRBV29-1,TRBD2,once,15,TRBJ2-7
CASSLTRGPGGQETQYF,TGCGCCAGCAGCCTAACCAGGGGGCCCGGCGGTCAAGAGACCCAGTACTTC,TRBV5-1,TRBD1,.,17,TRBJ2-5
CASGPYRDSEAFF,TGTGCCAGCGGACCGTACAGGGATTCTGAAGCTTTCTTT,TRBV28,.,once,13,TRBJ1-1
CASSAEGGDSSDTQYF,TGTGCCAGCAGTGCGGAAGGAGGGGACAGTTCAGATACGCAGTATTTT,TRBV2,.,.,16,TRBJ2-3
CASRSRGTGNIPGELFF,TGTGCCAGCAGGTCCAGAGGGACAGGGAATATTCCCGGGGAGCTGTTTTTT,TRBV7-2,TRBD1,.,17,TRBJ2-2
CASSSRSSIAEQYF,TGCGCCAGCAGCTCAAGATCTAGCATTGCCGAGCAGTACTTC,TRBV5-1,.,.,14,TRBJ2-7
CASSFDRYGYTF,TGTGCCAGCAGCTTCGACAGATATGGCTACACCTTC,TRBV6-5,.,.,12,TRBJ1-2